The entry that follows covers one TCR beta chain sequence. CDR3 length equals 16 residues. V lost 3 bases to trimming and J lost 0 bases, with 15 bases between them. CDR1 and CDR2 from the germline V gene are SGHRS and YFSETQ. The data derive from a study of blood T cell repertoires in COVID-19. On the study more broadly: Donors in the United States, Italy and Spain gave samples during acute or convalescent COVID-19. PBMCs, B-cell-depleted T cells, or T cells were the source of the cDNA or gDNA that made up the material.

Original processing notes: Amplification of reference gene primers was used by the study to estimate nucleated cell counts. Clones were sequenced by immunoSEQ multiplex PCR, and TCRdb holds only the in-frame ones, with some missing. V and J calls and clone size come straight from that table; D and trimming were deduced from the DNA. The table records about 200,000 clones, around 90% of them present only once. The TCR originated in a man in his fifties with acute or convalescent COVID-19. The chain couples TRBV5-1 to TRBJ1-1; D gene ambiguous. Source material: peripheral blood. Here the CDR3 reads CASSSRGGSLNTEAFF. DNA for the CDR3: TGCGCCAGCAGCTCCCGGGGAGGGAGCTTGAACACTGAAGCTTTCTTT.